Reported below is one TCR beta chain. Its antigen is not known. The data originate from a study of cytomegalovirus exposure and HLA in healthy donors. Points from the study as a whole: Investigators reported 150 to 200 TCR beta chains as tied to cytomegalovirus. HLA alleles showed associations with 15,000 to 20,000 TCR beta sequences in a later analysis, at a 0.05 false discovery rate.

Germline CDR1 MDHEN, CDR2 SYDVKM. This CDR3 is 16 amino acids long. J gave up 6 bases and V 6 bases, and 13 bases lay outside the gene matches. A multiplex PCR was run with 60 Vbeta primers and 13 Jbeta primers. TCRdb's copy holds only in-frame clones and misses some; the assay was immunoSEQ multiplex PCR. This table has some 170,000 clones, almost 80% appearing once. What was sequenced was PBMCs. The origin of this receptor is a man aged 35 to 55 in good health and CMV-seropositive. The J gene is TRBJ2-1, the V gene TRBV28, with 8 bases matching TRBD2. CDR3 nucleotides: TGTGCCAGCAGCCCAAGAGGCGGGAGGTCAGGCAATGAGCAGTTCTTC. The encoded protein is CASSPRGGRSGNEQFF.